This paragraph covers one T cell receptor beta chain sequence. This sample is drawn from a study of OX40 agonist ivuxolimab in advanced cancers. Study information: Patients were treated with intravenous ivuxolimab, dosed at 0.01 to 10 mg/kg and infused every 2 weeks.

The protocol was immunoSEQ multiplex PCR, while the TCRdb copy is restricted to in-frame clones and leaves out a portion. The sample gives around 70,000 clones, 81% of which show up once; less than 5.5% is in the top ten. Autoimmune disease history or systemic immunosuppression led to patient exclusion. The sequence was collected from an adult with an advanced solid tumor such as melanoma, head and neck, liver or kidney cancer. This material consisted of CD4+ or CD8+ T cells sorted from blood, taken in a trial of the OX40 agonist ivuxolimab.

CDR3 DNA: TGTGCCAGCAGTTTAATCAGCTATAATTCACCCCTCCACTTT. This sequence encodes CASSLISYNSPLHF. The chain is built from TRBV27 and TRBJ1-6; D remains unclear. The CDR3 length is 14 residues. The germline CDR1 and CDR2 sequences are MNHEY and SMNVEV (reference sequence). V was pared by 2 bases and J by 3 bases, with 5 bases between.